Below are 26 T cell receptor beta chains sequenced from a single sample in a study of CD8 T cells in ankylosing spondylitis. TCRdb used MiXCR to reprocess the 5' RACE reads, holding one entry per CDR3 protein. In the table there are approximately 140,000 distinct CDR3 sequences, 7% to 10% of which are singletons. Input material: synovial fluid, either unsorted or a sorted T cell fraction (not recorded which). The receptors were gathered from a male donor with ankylosing spondylitis.

There are many counts of this clonotype. The chain links TRBV28 to TRBJ1-3; D gene uncertain. Germline CDR1 and CDR2: MDHEN and SYDVKM. The V gene lost 4 bases and the J gene lost 3 bases, with 10 bases spanning the gap. The CDR3 sequence is 14 residues long. The CDR3 DNA follows: TGTGCCAGCAGTTCCAGGAACGGTGGAAACACCATATATTTT. Amino acids: CASSSRNGGNTIYF.

This clonotype was seen ten or more times. The junction differs from germline at one of its ends, possibly a read error. The J gene is TRBJ2-5, the V gene TRBV20-1, with 10 bases matching TRBD2. Germline lookup yields CDR1 DFQATT and CDR2 SNEGSKA (reference sequence). The length of the CDR3 is 11 residues. CDR3 DNA: TGCAGTGCTAGAACAGCGGGAGGGCCTGACTTC. It is translated as CSARTAGGPDF.

A few counts support this clonotype. This sequence joins TRBV28 and TRBJ2-6; D might be TRBD2 (5 bases). V lost 2 bases, J lost 2 bases, and 7 bases lay in between. The CDR3 loop spans 15 amino acids. Looked up from germline, CDR1 is MDHEN and CDR2 is SYDVKM. CDR3 DNA: TGTGCCAGCAGTTTAGCCGGGGCTGGGGCCAACGTCCTGACTTTC. This codes for CASSLAGAGANVLTF.

This clonotype showed up many times. The genes are TRBV29-1 and TRBJ2-5; D not certain. The CDR3 runs to 11 residues. Germline loops: CDR1 SQVTM, CDR2 ANQGSEA. Trimming shortened V by 3 bases and J by 4 bases, and 6 bases separated the two germline ends. CDR3 DNA: TGCAGCGTTGAGGTGGGAGAGACCCAGTACTTC. Amino acid sequence: CSVEVGETQYF.

V gene TRBV4-3 combines with J gene TRBJ2-1; D is tentatively TRBD1 or TRBD2 (7 bases each). V was cut by 4 bases and J by 9 bases, with 19 bases left in between. The germline CDR1 and CDR2 sequences are LGHNA and YSLEER. The CDR3 has 15 residues. For the CDR3, the DNA is TGCGCCAGCAGCCGCCAAAGTGGGGAGGGGGCTGAGCAGTTCTTC. It translates to CASSRQSGEGAEQFF.

The chain couples TRBV5-4 to TRBJ1-1, with TRBD1 matching 7 bases. CDR1 SGHNT and CDR2 YYREEE come from the germline V gene (reference sequence). The length of the CDR3 is 13 residues. J was trimmed by 6 bases and V by 4 bases; bases with no gene match: 6. CDR3 in DNA: TGTGCCAGCAGCGTGGGGACAGAGTCTGAAGCTTTCTTT. It encodes CASSVGTESEAFF.

The chain recombines TRBV20-1 with TRBJ2-3; 7 bases agree with TRBD2. The CDR3 is 14 amino acids. Germline V gives CDR1 DFQATT, CDR2 SNEGSKA (reference sequence). V was pared by 5 bases and J by 6 bases, with 11 bases of the junction left unmatched. The CDR3 DNA sequence: TGCAGTGCTGTAGTAGGCGGGAGCGGGGATACGCAGTATTTT. Translated, it gives CSAVVGGSGDTQYF.

This clonotype was detected only a few times. The CDR3 reads CASSYRGQENTEAFF. The CDR3 nucleotides are TGCGCCAGCAGCTACCGGGGACAGGAGAACACTGAAGCTTTCTTT. This chain links TRBV5-1 with TRBJ1-1; TRBD1 matches 8 bases. Germline CDR1 and CDR2: SGHRS and YFSETQ. The CDR3 sequence is 15 residues long. J was trimmed by 1 base and V by 3 bases; bases with no gene match: 5.

This clonotype was recorded at least ten times. V and J are TRBV12-3 or TRBV12-4 and TRBJ1-5; 7 bases align to TRBD1. The V segment lost 5 bases and the J segment 6 bases; nucleotides outside the gene matches: 10. This CDR3 is 15 amino acids long. The CDR3 is CASSVRGGGFQPQHF. The DNA for the CDR3 is TGTGCCAGCAGTGTCCGAGGGGGCGGGTTTCAGCCCCAGCATTTT.

In its sample, this clonotype was seen many times. The chain combines TRBV5-6 with TRBJ2-3, with 10 bases that match TRBD2. Trimming at V came to 4 bases and at J to 6 bases, leaving 5 bases not matched to a gene. The germline V gene encodes CDR1 SGHDT and CDR2 YYEEEE. The CDR3 runs to 14 residues. The CDR3 coding sequence is TGTGCCAGCAGCCCTGGACTAGCGGCCGATACGCAGTATTTT. Its protein is CASSPGLAADTQYF.

This clonotype occurred many times. This chain uses TRBV5-6 with TRBJ1-5; D unclear. This CDR3 is built from 13 residues. From germline, CDR1 is SGHDT and CDR2 YYEEEE. V was cut by 0 bases and J by 7 bases, with 8 bases left in between. CDR3 in amino acids: CASSLGPDQPQHF. In DNA form, the CDR3 reads TGTGCCAGCAGCTTGGGCCCGGACCAGCCCCAGCATTTT.

The V gene is TRBV20-1, the J gene TRBJ2-5; possible D gene TRBD2, 5 bases. Germline V lookup: CDR1 DFQATT, CDR2 SNEGSKA (reference sequence). This CDR3 region has 12 residues. V was pared by 0 bases and J by 8 bases, with 10 bases between. The CDR3 nucleotides are TGCAGTGCTAGAGATACGGGGATCACCCAGTACTTC. Translation gives CSARDTGITQYF.

The table lists this clonotype with many counts. This chain links TRBV29-1 with TRBJ1-1; no clear D gene. In germline, CDR1 is SQVTM, CDR2 ANQGSEA. The CDR3 length is 12 residues. V was trimmed by 4 bases and J by 5 bases, leaving 11 bases between them. The CDR3 bases are TGCAGCGTTGTCAAGCCTTCGACTGAAGCTTTCTTT. Translated, it gives CSVVKPSTEAFF.

V gene TRBV20-1 combines with J gene TRBJ1-2; D not certain. Germline CDR1 reads DFQATT; CDR2 reads SNEGSKA (reference sequence). V gave up 5 bases and J gave up 7 bases, with 11 bases separating them. This CDR3 is built from 11 residues. CDR3 DNA sequence: TGCAGTGCTGCCAGTGGGTTTGGCTACACCTTC. It specifies CSAASGFGYTF.

This clonotype was recorded many times. The chain recombines TRBV4-2 with TRBJ1-2; D unclear. CDR3 size: 15 residues. Germline CDR1 LGHNA, CDR2 YNFKEQ. V was pared by 4 bases and J by 3 bases, with 15 bases between. CDR3 nucleotide sequence: TGTGCCAGCAGCCCCCAAGGAAGGGCTGACTATGGCTACACCTTC. Translation gives CASSPQGRADYGYTF.

The chain carries TRBV20-1 and TRBJ1-1, with D hard to call. Germline CDR1 DFQATT, CDR2 SNEGSKA (reference sequence). V lost 1 base and J 1 base, leaving 13 bases between the germline ends. This CDR3 region has 15 residues. The CDR3 bases are TGCAGTGCTAGAGTTAGGAACAGAAAGAACACTGAAGCTTTCTTT. It codes for CSARVRNRKNTEAFF.

This clonotype was recorded at least ten times. The J gene is TRBJ2-5, the V gene TRBV9; 12 bases match TRBD2. V trimming: 3 bases; J trimming: 4 bases; junction bases outside the gene matches: 4. The CDR3 covers 15 residues. CDR1 SGDLS and CDR2 YYNGEE come from the germline V gene. The CDR3 protein is CASSAGLAGVETQYF. In DNA form, the CDR3 reads TGTGCCAGCAGCGCGGGACTAGCGGGCGTAGAGACCCAGTACTTC.

This sequence joins TRBV27 and TRBJ2-7, with D maybe TRBD2 (5 bases). Germline V gene sequence: CDR1 MNHEY, CDR2 SMNVEV (reference sequence). Trimming stripped 4 bases from V and 5 bases from J, with 24 bases between. This CDR3 has 17 amino acids. As DNA, the CDR3 is TGTGCCAGCAGTTCACCATTCACCCGGACTCGAGGTAACGAGCAGTACTTC. Its translation is CASSSPFTRTRGNEQYF.

The J gene is TRBJ2-2, the V gene TRBV4-1, with 7 bases that match TRBD1. Germline trimming cut 1 base from V and 0 bases from J; bases unmatched to any gene: 5. Germline loops: CDR1 MGHRA, CDR2 YSYEKL. This CDR3 contains 17 residues. Written as DNA, the CDR3 is TGCGCCAGCAGCCAAGCAGGGACAGCTTCGAACACCGGGGAGCTGTTTTTT. Its protein is CASSQAGTASNTGELFF.

There are a few counts of this clonotype. Here the CDR3 reads CASSMRQTYEQYF. DNA for the CDR3: TGTGCCAGTAGTATGAGGCAGACCTACGAGCAGTACTTC. This chain links TRBV19 with TRBJ2-7; unclear D gene. Trimming left V 3 bases short and J 2 bases short, with 8 bases between. Germline V gene lookup returns CDR1 LNHDA and CDR2 SQIVND (reference sequence). The CDR3 has 13 amino acids.

This clonotype appeared a few times. V and J are TRBV13 and TRBJ2-1, with D unclear. Per germline, CDR1 PRHDT and CDR2 FYEKMQ (reference sequence). There are 14 residues in the CDR3. Trimming took 7 bases from V and 0 from J, leaving 10 bases between them. The CDR3 here is CASNLRSSYNEQFF. The CDR3 DNA reads TGTGCCAGCAATCTTCGGAGCTCCTACAATGAGCAGTTCTTC.

This clonotype was recorded at least ten times. The chain carries TRBV9 and TRBJ1-3, with D unresolved. CDR1 is SGDLS and CDR2 is YYNGEE in the germline V gene. With 0 bases removed from V and 0 bases from J, the gap between germline ends came to 10 bases. The CDR3 contains 16 residues. CDR3: CASSVDQALSGNTIYF. The CDR3 region has the DNA TGTGCCAGCAGCGTAGATCAGGCCCTCTCTGGAAACACCATATATTTT. The complete variable domain, with remaining parts taken from reference TRBV9 and TRBJ1-3, reads DSGVTQTPKHLITATGQRVTLRCSPRSGDLSVYWYQQSLDQGLQFLIQYYNGEERAKGNILERFSAQQFPDLHSELNLSSLELGDSALYFCASSVDQALSGNTIYFGEGSWLTVV.

In this sample, this clonotype turned up many times. The V and J genes are TRBV7-2 and TRBJ2-3; D ambiguous. CDR1 and CDR2 from the germline V gene are SGHTA and FQGNSA. Trimming left V 3 bases short and J 5 bases short, with 3 bases between. The CDR3 is 11 residues long. Written as DNA, the CDR3 is TGTGCCAGCAGCTTCGGAGATACGCAGTATTTT. Its protein product is CASSFGDTQYF.

This clonotype was seen a few times. The CDR3 coding sequence is TGCAGTGCTAGAGAACCGAGCGGGCTTGAGACCCAGTACTTC. Protein sequence: CSAREPSGLETQYF. The chain recombines TRBV20-1 with TRBJ2-5; a possible D gene is TRBD2 (6 bases). This CDR3 region has 14 residues. Trimming took off 0 bases at V and 5 bases at J, with 13 bases between the two ends. The germline V gene encodes CDR1 DFQATT and CDR2 SNEGSKA (reference sequence).

The rearrangement uses TRBV3-1 and TRBJ1-6; D call uncertain. Deletions cut 1 base from V and 0 bases from J, with 10 bases between. CDR3 length: 17 residues. Looked up from germline, CDR1 is LGHDT and CDR2 is YNNKEL (reference sequence). The CDR3 sequence is CASSQVGGSSYNSPLHF. The DNA of the CDR3 is TGTGCCAGCAGCCAAGTCGGTGGGAGCTCCTATAATTCACCCCTCCACTTT.

There are many counts of this clonotype. J is TRBJ1-1 and V is TRBV30; weak D call: TRBD1 (5 bases). V was trimmed by 2 bases and J by 0 bases, leaving 13 bases between them. The CDR3 sequence is 15 residues long. The germline gives CDR1 GTSNPN, CDR2 SVGIG (reference sequence). The CDR3 protein is CAWSHAGTVNTEAFF. The CDR3 DNA sequence: TGTGCCTGGAGTCATGCCGGGACGGTGAACACTGAAGCTTTCTTT.